The entry that follows covers one T cell receptor (beta chain) sequence. The data were taken from a study of blood T cell repertoires in COVID-19. With 3 bases removed from V and 12 bases from J, the gap between germline ends came to 6 bases. The CDR3 sequence is 11 residues long. Produced via immunoSEQ multiplex PCR; TCRdb's table is partial and in-frame only. The sample includes hundreds of thousands of clones, roughly nine tenths of them seen just once. The V gene is TRBV12-3 or TRBV12-4, the J gene TRBJ2-6, with D uncertain. Sequencing was done on a sample of peripheral blood. This sequence originates from a man aged 18-30 years with active or convalescent COVID-19. The CDR3: CASSFSGVLTF. CDR3 nucleotides: TGTGCCAGCAGTTTCTCGGGCGTCCTGACTTTC.